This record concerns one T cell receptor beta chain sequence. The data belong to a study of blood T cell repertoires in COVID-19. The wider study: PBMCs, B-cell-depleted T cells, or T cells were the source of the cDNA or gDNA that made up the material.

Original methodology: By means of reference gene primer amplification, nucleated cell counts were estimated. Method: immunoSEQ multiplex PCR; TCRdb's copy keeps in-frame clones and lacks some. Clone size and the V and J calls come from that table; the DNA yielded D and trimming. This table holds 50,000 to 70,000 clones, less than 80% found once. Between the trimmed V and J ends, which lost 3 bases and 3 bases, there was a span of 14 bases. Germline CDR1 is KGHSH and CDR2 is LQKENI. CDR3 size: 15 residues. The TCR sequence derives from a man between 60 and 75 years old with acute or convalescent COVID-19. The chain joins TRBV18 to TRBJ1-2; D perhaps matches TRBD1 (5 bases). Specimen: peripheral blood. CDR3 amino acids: CASSPRRQPDYGYTF. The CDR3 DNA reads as TGTGCCAGCTCACCGAGGAGACAGCCAGACTATGGCTACACCTTC. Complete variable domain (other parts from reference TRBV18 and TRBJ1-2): NAGVMQNPRHLVRRRGQEARLRCSPMKGHSHVYWYRQLPEEGLKFMVYLQKENIIDESGMPKERFSAEFPKEGPSILRIQQVVRGDSAAYFCASSPRRQPDYGYTFGSGTRLTVV.